These 19 T cell receptor beta chains were sequenced from one sample in a study of T cells in narcolepsy. Generated by immunoSEQ multiplex PCR, the TCRdb table keeps only in-frame clones and is missing some. The sample includes 32,000 or so clones, over 70% seen only once; the top ten take 3.8%. Sequenced sample: memory (CD45RA-) CD4+ T cells from blood. The receptor source for this set is a human donor in good health.

The rearrangement links TRBV18 to TRBJ2-6, with no clear D. CDR3 size: 17 residues. V gave up 2 bases and J gave up 0 bases, with 11 bases separating them. CDR1 is KGHSH and CDR2 is LQKENI in the germline V gene. CDR3 DNA sequence: TGTGCCAGCTCACCAAAAACCAGACTCTCTGGGGCCAACGTCCTGACTTTC. This sequence encodes CASSPKTRLSGANVLTF.

V and J are TRBV11-2 and TRBJ1-5; D gene unclear. Trimming removed 0 bases from V and 9 bases from J, with 12 bases in between. The CDR3 totals 14 residues. Germline values: CDR1 SGHAT, CDR2 FQNNGV. The CDR3 DNA follows: TGTGCCAGCAGCTTAGACTTGGGGATGGGGCCCCAGCATTTT. It yields the protein CASSLDLGMGPQHF.

The chain employs TRBV5-4 and TRBJ2-2, with 9 bases matching TRBD2. Germline V gene lookup returns CDR1 SGHNT and CDR2 YYREEE (reference sequence). This CDR3 is 16 amino acids long. The ends lost 5 bases at V and 0 bases at J; junction bases unmatched: 5. CDR3 sequence: CASRRSGRTNTGELFF. CDR3 nucleotide sequence: TGTGCCAGCAGACGAAGCGGGAGGACGAACACCGGGGAGCTGTTTTTT.

The rearrangement joins TRBV7-9 to TRBJ2-1; 11 positions agree with TRBD2. This CDR3 is 15 amino acids long. The junction had 3 bases not matched to a gene; V was cut back by 4 bases and J by 4 bases. The germline V gene has CDR1 SEHNR and CDR2 FQNEAQ (reference sequence). Here the CDR3 DNA reads TGTGCCAGCAGCTCCGGGACTAGCGGATACAATGAGCAGTTCTTC. It specifies CASSSGTSGYNEQFF.

This rearrangement joins TRBV5-6 to TRBJ2-3; 9 nucleotides match TRBD2. The CDR3 contains 15 residues. Looked up from germline, CDR1 is SGHDT and CDR2 is YYEEEE. V trimming: 3 bases; J trimming: 1 base; junction bases outside the gene matches: 3. The CDR3 sequence is CASSSGTSRTDTQYF. CDR3 bases: TGTGCCAGCAGCTCAGGGACTAGCCGCACAGATACGCAGTATTTT.

The V gene is TRBV6-5, the J gene TRBJ1-2; 7 bases align to TRBD1. This CDR3 spans 15 amino acids. The germline CDR1 and CDR2 sequences are MNHEY and SVGAGI. The V and J ends lost 6 bases and 3 bases, in that order; junction bases with no gene match: 10. DNA for the CDR3: TGTGCCAGCAGCGCACAGGGGACGAACTACTATGGCTACACCTTC. Translation: CASSAQGTNYYGYTF.

The gene calls are TRBV15 and TRBJ2-5; D tentatively reads TRBD1 or TRBD2 (7 bases each). TRBJ2-7 matches the DNA end more closely, so the J call is doubtful. Germline V gene sequence: CDR1 LNHNV, CDR2 YYDKDF (reference sequence). The CDR3 is 16 residues long. DNA of the CDR3: TGTGCCACCAGCTCCCCCAGGGGGGGGATCCGCTACGAGCAGTACTTC. Its translation: CATSSPRGGIRYEQYF.

The chain couples TRBV12-5 to TRBJ2-1; 11 bases are a match to TRBD1. CDR1 LGHNT and CDR2 FRNRAP come from the germline V gene. The CDR3 totals 15 residues. The J segment lost 8 bases and the V segment lost 4 bases, leaving 7 bases of the junction unmatched. CDR3 in amino acids: CASGSGDRGTYEQFF. The CDR3 DNA follows: TGTGCTAGTGGTTCCGGGGACAGGGGGACCTATGAGCAGTTCTTC.

The chain recombines TRBV6-5 with TRBJ1-1; D unresolved. CDR1 is MNHEY, CDR2 SVGAGI, per germline. The CDR3 runs 14 residues. V gave up 4 bases and J gave up 2 bases, with 11 bases separating them. Here the CDR3 reads CASSSVSLNTEAFF. DNA of the CDR3: TGTGCCAGCAGTTCGGTCAGCCTAAACACTGAAGCTTTCTTT.

This clone appeared once. V usage is TRBV30 and J usage is TRBJ1-3; D is possibly TRBD1 (6 bases). The CDR3 loop spans 16 amino acids. The germline V gene has CDR1 GTSNPN and CDR2 SVGIG (reference sequence). The V end lost 2 bases, the J end lost 0 bases, and 14 bases lay between the germline ends. CDR3 bases: TGTGCCTGGAGTCTCACAAGGACAGCCTCTGGAAACACCATATATTTT. Translation gives CAWSLTRTASGNTIYF.

Written as DNA, the CDR3 is TGTGCCAGCAGCAAGGTACAGGCGAAGGCCGCGAACACCGGGGAGCTGTTTTTT. Its translation is CASSKVQAKAANTGELFF. The chain employs TRBV21-1 and TRBJ2-2; the D segment call TRBD1 is taken from the table without a DNA check. TRBV21-1 is a pseudogene segment. The CDR3 is made up of 18 amino acids.

This sequence joins TRBV5-1 and TRBJ1-1; D is uncertain. The CDR3 length is 13 residues. The germline gives CDR1 SGHRS, CDR2 YFSETQ. The V end lost 0 bases, the J end lost 8 bases, and 11 bases lay between the germline ends. CDR3: CASSLASAREAFF. The CDR3 DNA is TGCGCCAGCAGCTTGGCTAGTGCCCGGGAAGCTTTCTTT. Full variable domain (missing parts from reference TRBV5-1 and TRBJ1-1): KAGVTQTPRYLIKTRGQQVTLSCSPISGHRSVSWYQQTPGQGLQFLFEYFSETQRNKGNFPGRFSGRQFSNSRSEMNVSTLELGDSALYLCASSLASAREAFFGQGTRLTVV.

This clone has a handful of counts. CDR3 DNA sequence: TGCGCCAGCAGCTTGCTTGGACTAGCGGTGTCCGGGGAGCTGTTTTTT. Amino acid sequence: CASSLLGLAVSGELFF. V usage is TRBV5-1 and J usage is TRBJ2-2; 10 nucleotides align to TRBD2. Germline V CDR1 and CDR2: SGHRS, YFSETQ. V dropped 1 base and J dropped 6; count of bases not matched to a gene: 6. The CDR3 spans 16 residues. The full variable domain, rest sourced from reference TRBV5-1 and TRBJ2-2, is KAGVTQTPRYLIKTRGQQVTLSCSPISGHRSVSWYQQTPGQGLQFLFEYFSETQRNKGNFPGRFSGRQFSNSRSEMNVSTLELGDSALYLCASSLLGLAVSGELFFGEGSRLTVL.

This clone was seen a few times. The chain couples TRBV19 to TRBJ2-7; D is possibly TRBD1 (6 bases). The CDR3 loop spans 14 amino acids. Trimming cost V 5 bases and J 4 bases, with 15 bases left between them. Per germline, CDR1 LNHDA and CDR2 SQIVND (reference sequence). The CDR3 region is CASSARVQGYEQYF. The CDR3, as DNA: TGTGCCAGTAGTGCTCGCGTACAGGGATACGAGCAGTACTTC.

The gene calls are TRBV20-1 and TRBJ2-5; no clear D gene. CDR1 DFQATT and CDR2 SNEGSKA come from the germline V gene (reference sequence). The ends were cut back, 0 bases at V and 5 bases at J, with 4 bases in the middle. The CDR3 has 11 amino acids. The CDR3 spells CSARDEETQYF. The CDR3 nucleotides read TGCAGTGCTAGAGATGAGGAGACCCAGTACTTC.

This clone occurred a few times. The chain joins TRBV9 to TRBJ2-5, with no clear D. The CDR3 extends over 15 amino acids. Trimming pared 5 bases from V and 1 base from J, leaving 15 bases between. From germline, CDR1 is SGDLS and CDR2 YYNGEE. CDR3 sequence: CASSIGELLQETQYF. The CDR3 DNA reads as TGTGCCAGCAGTATCGGCGAGCTACTCCAAGAGACCCAGTACTTC.

V gene TRBV7-8 combines with J gene TRBJ2-7; the match to TRBD1 covers 7 bases. J lost 6 bases, V lost 4 bases, and 6 bases had no gene match. The CDR3 consists of 13 residues. CDR1 SGHVS and CDR2 FQNEAQ come from the germline V gene. CDR3 amino acids: CASSSQQGIEQYF. The CDR3 region has the DNA TGTGCCAGCAGCTCCCAACAGGGGATCGAGCAGTACTTC.

This clone came up a few times. The CDR3 is CASSQTQSPVRIEQYF. The CDR3 DNA is TGCGCCAGCAGCCAGACCCAATCCCCTGTACGTATCGAGCAGTACTTC. The J gene is TRBJ2-7, the V gene TRBV4-1, with D unclear. This CDR3 has 16 residues. CDR1 and CDR2 from the germline V gene are MGHRA and YSYEKL. Trimming removed 3 bases at V and 6 bases at J, with 21 bases between.

The J gene is TRBJ1-3, the V gene TRBV18; D ambiguous. V lost 0 bases to trimming and J lost 6 bases, with 6 bases between them. CDR1 KGHSH and CDR2 LQKENI come from the germline V gene. The CDR3 is 13 residues long. CDR3 in amino acids: CASSPPTENTIYF. The CDR3 DNA reads as TGTGCCAGCTCACCACCTACGGAAAACACCATATATTTT.